A selection of T cell receptor beta chains follows, all from one sample in a study of human T cells and chemical hapten exposure. TCRdb used MiXCR to reprocess the RACE reads, holding one entry per CDR3 protein. This sample has 65,000 to 85,000 distinct CDR3 sequences; around a tenth occur once, and the top ten carry approximately 1.4%. Sample: whole blood, taken in connection with sensitization to the hapten diphenylcyclopropenone (DPC). These receptors were collected from a woman aged 45-65 years with alopecia areata. Some clones in this sample may be carry-over from other donors' samples. The CDR3 runs from the conserved cysteine through the conserved F or W. The order of the fields is J gene, clone size, V gene, D gene, CDR3 protein, CDR3 DNA. A D gene is named only where the DNA matches it firmly. Clone size is given for some rows only: seen once, a few or many times, or a class if the clone is expanded.

TRBJ1-2 | few | TRBV3-1 | - | CASSQVRESSGYTF | TGTGCCAGCAGCCAAGTCCGGGAGTCGAGTGGCTACACCTTC
TRBJ2-7 | many | TRBV10-1 | TRBD2 | CASSGGGAGVRGYEQYF | TGCGCCAGCAGTGGAGGAGGAGCGGGGGTCCGGGGCTACGAGCAGTACTTC
TRBJ1-1 | few | TRBV7-8 | TRBD1 | CASSLGGTGTNTEAFF | TGTGCCAGCAGCTTAGGGGGGACAGGGACGAACACTGAAGCTTTCTTT
TRBJ2-5 | few | TRBV5-5 | - | CASSGGVGHQETQYF | TGTGCCAGCAGCGGGGGAGTTGGTCACCAAGAGACCCAGTACTTC
TRBJ1-1 | few | TRBV29-1 | - | CSVTVGSQGTAEAFF | TGCAGCGTCACAGTGGGCTCCCAAGGGACTGCAGAAGCTTTCTTT
TRBJ2-2 | - | TRBV7-2 | - | CASSLVRTGELFF | TGTGCCAGCAGCTTAGTCAGGACCGGGGAGCTGTTTTTT
TRBJ2-7 | few | TRBV18 | - | CASSPSLAMTYEQYF | TGTGCCAGCTCACCATCTCTAGCGATGACCTACGAGCAGTACTTC
TRBJ1-2 | many | TRBV6-1 | TRBD1 | CASRDREGSYGYTF | TGTGCCAGCAGAGACAGGGAGGGGAGCTATGGCTACACCTTC
TRBJ2-5 | - | TRBV6-5 | TRBD1 | CASRPGQGILEETQYF | TGTGCCAGCAGACCGGGACAGGGGATCCTAGAAGAGACCCAGTACTTC
TRBJ2-2 | - | TRBV9 | - | CASSVGRVGTGELFF | TGTGCCAGCAGCGTAGGGCGAGTTGGCACCGGGGAGCTGTTTTTT
TRBJ1-1 | many | TRBV13 | - | CASSRTPWASDTEAFF | TGTGCCAGCAGCCGTACCCCATGGGCTTCGGACACTGAAGCTTTCTTT
TRBJ1-3 | many | TRBV29-1 | - | CSVGAAGNTIYF | TGCAGCGTTGGGGCGGCTGGAAACACCATATATTTT
TRBJ2-6 | many | TRBV29-1 | - | CSVDTGHGSGANVLTF | TGCAGCGTTGATACTGGCCATGGCTCTGGGGCCAACGTCCTGACTTTC
TRBJ2-7 | few | TRBV18 | TRBD2 | CASSRGSETYEQYF | TGTGCCAGCTCACGCGGGAGTGAAACCTACGAGCAGTACTTC
TRBJ2-5 | - | TRBV6-6 | - | CASSYSTQETQYF | TGTGCCAGCAGTTATTCAACTCAAGAGACCCAGTACTTC
TRBJ2-1 | many | TRBV7-6 | - | CASSPLGRNNEQFF | TGTGCCAGCAGCCCTCTGGGGCGGAACAATGAGCAGTTCTTC
TRBJ1-6 | many | TRBV12-3/TRBV12-4 | TRBD1 | CASSTGALGNSPLHF | TGTGCCAGCAGTACAGGGGCACTGGGTAATTCACCCCTCCACTTT
TRBJ2-3 | - | TRBV5-1 | - | CASTVQAGLDTQYF | TGCGCCAGCACCGTCCAAGCGGGTTTGGATACGCAGTATTTT
TRBJ2-5 | many | TRBV20-1 | TRBD2 | CSARTSRETQYF | TGCAGTGCGCGGACTAGCCGAGAGACCCAGTACTTC
TRBJ1-4 | - | TRBV29-1 | TRBD1 | CSAGPWTGVIEKLFF | TGCAGCGCTGGCCCGTGGACAGGGGTTATCGAAAAACTGTTTTTT
TRBJ1-5 | - | TRBV27 | - | CASSLFFQNQPQHF | TGTGCCAGCAGTTTATTCTTCCAGAATCAGCCCCAGCATTTT
TRBJ1-1 | few | TRBV6-6 | TRBD1 | CASRETGGFTEAFF | TGTGCCAGCAGAGAGACAGGGGGCTTCACTGAAGCTTTCTTT
TRBJ2-3 | few | TRBV30 | - | CAWSVPVTDTQYF | TGTGCCTGGAGTGTACCCGTAACAGATACGCAGTATTTT
TRBJ1-4 | few | TRBV20-1 | - | CSALSQGEKLFF | TGCAGTGCCTTGTCCCAGGGTGAAAAACTGTTTTTT
TRBJ2-1 | - | TRBV2 | - | CASSGLPRNEQFF | TGTGCCAGCAGTGGTCTGCCCCGGAATGAGCAGTTCTTC
TRBJ1-4 | many | TRBV6-6 | - | CASTKGGTNEKLFF | TGTGCCAGCACTAAAGGGGGGACTAATGAAAAACTGTTTTTT
TRBJ1-5 | - | TRBV12-2 | - | CASRSDRGCQPQHF | TGTGCAAGTCGCTCGGACAGGGGGTGTCAGCCCCAGCATTTT
TRBJ1-1 | many | TRBV11-2 | - | CASSQLIGNEAFF | TGTGCCAGCAGCCAGCTGATAGGAAATGAAGCTTTCTTT
TRBJ1-5 | - | TRBV21-1 | - | CASTPRGQHSNQPQHF | TGTGCCAGCACCCCGAGAGGACAGCATAGCAATCAGCCCCAGCATTTT
TRBJ2-2 | - | TRBV12-3/TRBV12-4 | - | CASSREAGELFF | TGTGCCAGCAGTAGGGAGGCCGGGGAGCTGTTTTTT
TRBJ1-1 | - | TRBV12-3/TRBV12-4 | - | CASSLAGDSLTFF | TGTGCCAGCAGTTTGGCAGGGGATAGTTTGACTTTCTTT